Below are 24 T cell receptor beta chains sequenced from a single sample in a study of cytomegalovirus exposure and HLA in healthy donors. Profiled with immunoSEQ multiplex PCR; TCRdb holds only in-frame clones, not every one. In the table there are 150,000 to 200,000 clones, approximately 84% of which are singletons. The sample taken for sequencing was PBMCs. The receptors were sampled from a man aged 18 to 30 in good health and CMV-seropositive.

The J gene is TRBJ2-6, the V gene TRBV6-5, with a weak D call TRBD1 (5 bases). The V end lost 5 bases, the J end lost 4 bases, and 12 bases lay between the germline ends. The CDR3 spans 15 residues. Germline V CDR1 and CDR2: MNHEY, SVGAGI. CDR3 loop: CASSRGMVGANVLTF. CDR3 DNA sequence: TGTGCCAGCAGTAGGGGAATGGTAGGGGCCAACGTCCTGACTTTC.

V is TRBV30 and J is TRBJ2-6; no reliable D call. CDR1 is GTSNPN, CDR2 SVGIG, per germline (reference sequence). The CDR3 runs 14 residues. V lost 4 bases to trimming and J lost 2 bases, with 9 bases between them. CDR3 in DNA: TGTGCCTGGATTCGGCAGGCTGGGGCCAACGTCCTGACTTTC. It translates to CAWIRQAGANVLTF. The entire variable domain, with the rest obtained from reference TRBV30 and TRBJ2-6, is as follows: SQTIHQWPATLVQPVGSPLSLECTVEGTSNPNLYWYRQAAGRGLQLLFYSVGIGQISSEVPQNLSASRPQDRQFILSSKKLLLSDSGFYLCAWIRQAGANVLTFGAGSRLTVL.

The chain carries TRBV28 and TRBJ1-5, with 7 bases lining up with TRBD1. The V gene's germline CDR1 is MDHEN and CDR2 SYDVKM. This CDR3 has 14 amino acids. V lost 6 bases to trimming and J lost 4 bases; unmatched junction nucleotides: 6. CDR3 DNA sequence: TGTGCCAGCAGACTAGGACAGGAGAATCAGCCCCAGCATTTT. Amino acids: CASRLGQENQPQHF.

The chain uses TRBV28 and TRBJ2-7; D is undetermined. The V gene lost 6 bases and the J gene lost 7 bases, with 10 bases spanning the gap. The CDR3 is 11 amino acids. The germline V gene has CDR1 MDHEN and CDR2 SYDVKM. CDR3 sequence: CASRRLSEQYF. The CDR3 nucleotides read TGTGCCAGCAGGCGACTGAGTGAGCAGTACTTC.

This sequence joins TRBV28 and TRBJ2-1; 7 nucleotides agree with TRBD2. V was pared by 2 bases and J by 2 bases, with 9 bases of the junction left unmatched. Germline CDR1 is MDHEN and CDR2 is SYDVKM. This CDR3 is built from 17 residues. CDR3 coding DNA: TGTGCCAGCAGTTTACCACCGGGACTAAGGCCCTACAATGAGCAGTTCTTC. It is translated as CASSLPPGLRPYNEQFF.

The chain combines TRBV29-1 with TRBJ1-3, with D unresolved. V was clipped by 7 bases and J by 4 bases, with 20 bases between them. This CDR3 is 15 amino acids long. Germline V gives CDR1 SQVTM, CDR2 ANQGSEA. The CDR3 sequence: CSANDPQERGNTIYF. The CDR3 DNA reads as TGCAGCGCTAATGACCCCCAGGAAAGAGGAAACACCATATATTTT. Variable domain in full (rest from reference TRBV29-1 and TRBJ1-3): SAVISQKPSRDICQRGTSLTIQCQVDSQVTMMFWYRQQPGQSLTLIATANQGSEATYESGFVIDKFPISRPNLTFSTLTVSNMSPEDSSIYLCSANDPQERGNTIYFGEGSWLTVV.

J is TRBJ2-2 and V is TRBV7-2; the D gene is possibly TRBD1 (6 bases). Between the trimmed V and J ends, which lost 2 bases and 4 bases, there was a span of 14 bases. The germline CDR1 and CDR2 sequences are SGHTA and FQGNSA. The CDR3 sequence is 16 residues long. DNA of the CDR3: TGTGCCAGCAGCTTACGACAGGTCCGAGCCACCGGGGAGCTGTTTTTT. It yields the protein CASSLRQVRATGELFF.

The chain employs TRBV4-3 and TRBJ2-7, with 8 bases aligning to TRBD2. The ends lost 5 bases at V and 4 bases at J; junction bases unmatched: 4. The germline V gene has CDR1 LGHNA and CDR2 YSLEER. The CDR3 has 13 residues. The CDR3 loop reads CASSVGTRYEQYF. CDR3 in DNA: TGCGCCAGCAGCGTTGGGACTAGATACGAGCAGTACTTC.

The V call is TRBV6-1, the J call TRBJ2-1; D remains unclear. V lost 7 bases to trimming and J lost 4 bases, with 8 bases between them. Germline CDR1 is MNHNS and CDR2 is SASEGT. This CDR3 region has 12 residues. The CDR3 protein is CASTYLYNEQFF. The CDR3 bases are TGTGCCAGCACCTATCTATACAATGAGCAGTTCTTC.

The chain uses TRBV6-4 and TRBJ2-2, with a possible D match to TRBD1 (6 bases). Germline-derived CDR1 and CDR2 are MRHNA and SNTAGT. Trimming pared 1 base from V and 1 base from J, leaving 16 bases between. This CDR3 is built from 18 residues. The CDR3 DNA follows: TGTGCCAGCAGTGACTTTGCCTCCGGGACATTGAACACCGGGGAGCTGTTTTTT. It specifies CASSDFASGTLNTGELFF.

CDR3: CASRKGHLIEAFF. The CDR3 nucleotides read TGTGCCAGCAGGAAGGGACACCTCATTGAAGCTTTCTTT. The chain carries TRBV28 and TRBJ1-1; maybe TRBD1 (6 bases). In germline, CDR1 is MDHEN, CDR2 SYDVKM. This CDR3 is built from 13 residues. Trimming left V 6 bases short and J 7 bases short, with 15 bases between.

The V call is TRBV27, the J call TRBJ2-7; 11 nucleotides match TRBD1. J gave up 3 bases and V 3 bases, and 7 bases lay outside the gene matches. CDR1 is MNHEY and CDR2 is SMNVEV in the germline V gene (reference sequence). The CDR3 is 16 amino acids. Written as DNA, the CDR3 is TGTGCCAGCAGTTTTATCCGGACAGGGGGCCTCTACGAGCAGTACTTC. Translating gives CASSFIRTGGLYEQYF.

This sequence joins TRBV4-3 and TRBJ1-4; D not certain. Deletions cut 0 bases from V and 7 bases from J, with 12 bases between. CDR1 LGHNA and CDR2 YSLEER come from the germline V gene. The CDR3 extends over 15 amino acids. CDR3 loop: CASSQDLTAGEKLFF. CDR3 DNA sequence: TGCGCCAGCAGCCAAGATTTGACTGCTGGTGAAAAACTGTTTTTT.

This clone showed up many times. The chain carries TRBV25-1 and TRBJ2-7, with 9 positions matching TRBD1. V shed 3 bases, J shed 9 bases, and the junction held 3 bases outside the gene matches. The CDR3 totals 12 residues. Germline CDR1 and CDR2: MGHDK and SYGVNS. Written as DNA, the CDR3 is TGTGCCAGCAGTGATTTACAGGGGGCGCAGTACTTC. It encodes CASSDLQGAQYF.

CDR3 nucleotide sequence: TGTGCCTGGAGGGGACAGGGGGCTCAATATAGCAATCAGCCCCAGCATTTT. Encoded protein: CAWRGQGAQYSNQPQHF. The V and J genes are TRBV30 and TRBJ1-5, with 12 bases fitting TRBD1. The CDR3 runs 17 residues. The germline V gene has CDR1 GTSNPN and CDR2 SVGIG (reference sequence). The ends lost 3 bases at V and 0 bases at J; junction bases unmatched: 6.

The chain recombines TRBV27 with TRBJ2-1; D is perhaps TRBD2 (5 bases). The CDR3 has 12 residues. Trimming removed 8 bases from V and 7 bases from J, with 12 bases in between. Per germline, CDR1 MNHEY and CDR2 SMNVEV (reference sequence). This chain's CDR3 is CASGLDSNEQFF. CDR3 nucleotide sequence: TGTGCCAGCGGACTTGATTCAAATGAGCAGTTCTTC.

The gene calls are TRBV27 and TRBJ2-7, with 12 bases that match TRBD2. The CDR3 spans 16 residues. J was trimmed by 3 bases and V by 0 bases; bases with no gene match: 3. Germline CDR1 is MNHEY and CDR2 is SMNVEV (reference sequence). CDR3 protein: CASSLSRTSGVYEQYF. The CDR3 DNA sequence: TGTGCCAGCAGTTTATCTAGGACTAGCGGGGTCTACGAGCAGTACTTC.

The chain uses TRBV4-3 and TRBJ1-2, with a tentative D call TRBD1 (5 bases). V was trimmed by 1 base and J by 8 bases, leaving 17 bases between them. The germline CDR1 and CDR2 sequences are LGHNA and YSLEER. The CDR3 covers 15 residues. CDR3 amino acids: CASSQVLGGGNGYTF. DNA for the CDR3: TGCGCCAGCAGCCAAGTCCTCGGCGGGGGGAACGGCTACACCTTC.

The rearrangement joins TRBV7-3 to TRBJ2-7; tentatively, D is TRBD1 (5 bases). The germline V and J ends were trimmed by 2 bases and 2 bases, with 13 bases remaining between them. Per the germline V gene, CDR1 is SGHTA and CDR2 is FQGTGA. The CDR3 is 15 residues long. The CDR3 loop is CASSLGSGLAYEQYF. The CDR3 DNA reads TGTGCCAGCAGCTTAGGATCAGGGTTGGCCTACGAGCAGTACTTC.

The chain is built from TRBV7-9 and TRBJ2-3; 9 nucleotides line up with TRBD1. The length of the CDR3 is 16 residues. Per the germline V gene, CDR1 is SEHNR and CDR2 is FQNEAQ (reference sequence). The V and J ends lost 5 bases and 7 bases, in that order; junction bases with no gene match: 13. CDR3 in amino acids: CASSTQGASGGYTQYF. In DNA, the CDR3 is TGTGCCAGCAGCACACAGGGGGCAAGCGGCGGGTATACGCAGTATTTT.

The genes are TRBV7-8 and TRBJ1-2; 9 bases map to TRBD1. The CDR3 sequence is 15 residues long. The germline V gene encodes CDR1 SGHVS and CDR2 FQNEAQ. V trimming: 1 base; J trimming: 5 bases; junction bases outside the gene matches: 5. CDR3 nucleotides: TGTGCCAGCAGCTTAGAACAGGGGGCAAGGTATGGCTACACCTTC. This translates into CASSLEQGARYGYTF.

V usage is TRBV9 and J usage is TRBJ1-3, with a possible D match to TRBD1 (5 bases). The germline V gene has CDR1 SGDLS and CDR2 YYNGEE. The CDR3 spans 16 residues. V was clipped by 0 bases and J by 2 bases, with 12 bases between them. The CDR3 DNA is TGTGCCAGCAGCGTAGATCTGGGGCTTACTGGAAACACCATATATTTT. Translated, it gives CASSVDLGLTGNTIYF.

The chain employs TRBV30 and TRBJ2-1; D perhaps matches TRBD2 (6 bases). Germline V gives CDR1 GTSNPN, CDR2 SVGIG (reference sequence). Trimming stripped 3 bases from V and 4 bases from J, with 16 bases between. The length of the CDR3 is 15 residues. The CDR3 spells CAWRKGLAYYNEQFF. CDR3 bases: TGTGCCTGGAGGAAAGGGCTAGCGTATTACAATGAGCAGTTCTTC.

V is TRBV28 and J is TRBJ1-3, with TRBD1 matching 7 bases. V lost 2 bases, J lost 2 bases, and 3 bases stayed unmatched. The germline CDR1 and CDR2 sequences are MDHEN and SYDVKM. The CDR3 consists of 15 residues. The CDR3: CASSLRGHPGNTIYF. The CDR3 DNA reads TGTGCCAGCAGTTTAAGGGGGCATCCTGGAAACACCATATATTTT. Full variable domain (remainder filled in from reference TRBV28 and TRBJ1-3): DVKVTQSSRYLVKRTGEKVFLECVQDMDHENMFWYRQDPGLGLRLIYFSYDVKMKEKGDIPEGYSVSREKKERFSLILESASTNQTSMYLCASSLRGHPGNTIYFGEGSWLTVV.